This TCR beta chain came from a study of blood T cells in healthy people across ages. Study observations and caveats: Researchers said unsorted PBMCs prevented a conclusive naive versus antigen-experienced comparison. Possibly, changes in expanded clonotypes were confounded because donor CMV status was unknown.

The V end lost 0 bases, the J end lost 6 bases, and 13 bases lay between the germline ends. The CDR3 covers 14 residues. CDR1 SGDLS and CDR2 YYNGEE come from the germline V gene. Primers used in a second PCR of roughly 7 to 12 cycles were a sample-barcoded 5' primer and a J-beta primer mix. A tag from a template-switch adaptor with 12 random nucleotides marked each cDNA molecule. TCRdb fed the 5' RACE reads into MiXCR, producing one record per CDR3 protein. The data hold approximately 2,000,000 distinct CDR3 sequences, with about 39% observed a single time. As regards this clonotype: What it recognizes is unknown.

The rearrangement links TRBV9 to TRBJ2-7; no clear D. Input material: blood. This clonotype originated in a human donor in good health. CDR3 region: CASSVGHPRSEQYF. CDR3 nucleotides: TGTGCCAGCAGCGTAGGTCACCCCCGGTCCGAGCAGTACTTC.